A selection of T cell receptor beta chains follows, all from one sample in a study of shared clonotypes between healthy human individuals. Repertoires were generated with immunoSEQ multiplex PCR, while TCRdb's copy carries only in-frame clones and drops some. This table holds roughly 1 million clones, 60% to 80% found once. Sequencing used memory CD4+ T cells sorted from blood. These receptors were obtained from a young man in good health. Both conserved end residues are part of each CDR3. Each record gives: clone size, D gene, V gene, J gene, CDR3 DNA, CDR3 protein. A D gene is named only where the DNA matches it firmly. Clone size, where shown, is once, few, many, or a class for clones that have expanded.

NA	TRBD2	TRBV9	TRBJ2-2	TGTGCCAGCAGCGTAGTGACTAGCGGGACAAGGACCGGGGAGCTGTTTTTT	CASSVVTSGTRTGELFF
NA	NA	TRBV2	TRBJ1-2	TGTGCCAGCAACAACCGGGGGCAGAGCTATGGCTACACCTTC	CASNNRGQSYGYTF
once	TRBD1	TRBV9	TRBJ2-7	TGTGCCAGCAGCGTAGCGGGACAGACGAACGTCGACGAGCAGTACTTC	CASSVAGQTNVDEQYF
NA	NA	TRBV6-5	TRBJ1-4	TGTGCCAGCAGTTCGGAAAACAGGGTATACAATGAAAAACTGTTTTTT	CASSSENRVYNEKLFF
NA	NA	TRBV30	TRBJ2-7	TGTGCCTGGAGTCCGACTACCTCCTACGAGCAGTACTTC	CAWSPTTSYEQYF
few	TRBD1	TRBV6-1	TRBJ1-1	TGTGCCAGCAGAGGACAGGGGGCATTTAACACTGAAGCTTTCTTT	CASRGQGAFNTEAFF
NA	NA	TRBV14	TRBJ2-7	TGTGCCAGCAGCCAATTGGGGGGTCTGTACGAGCAGTACTTC	CASSQLGGLYEQYF
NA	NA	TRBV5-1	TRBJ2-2	TGCGCCAGCAGTACGATACGGAACACCGGGGAGCTGTTTTTT	CASSTIRNTGELFF
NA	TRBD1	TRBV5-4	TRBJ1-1	TGTGCCAGCAGCTTAACTGGGACAGGGGGCACTGAAGCTTTCTTT	CASSLTGTGGTEAFF
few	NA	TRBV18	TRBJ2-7	TGTGCCAGCTCACCGACAAGGTTCAACGAGCAGTACTTC	CASSPTRFNEQYF
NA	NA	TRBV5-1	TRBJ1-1	TGCGCCAGCAGCTTGGTCGGGGGTGGGTATCACACTGAAGCTTTCTTT	CASSLVGGGYHTEAFF
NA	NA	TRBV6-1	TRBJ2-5	TGTGCCAGCAGTTTGGGCGGGAAGGAGACCCAGTACTTC	CASSLGGKETQYF
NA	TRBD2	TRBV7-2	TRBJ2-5	TGTGCTAGCTCGCGCGGGAGAGCAGTAGAGACCCAGTACTTC	CASSRGRAVETQYF
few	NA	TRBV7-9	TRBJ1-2	TGTGCCAGCAGCCGAGGGCAGGAAGCTGGCTATGGCTACACCTTC	CASSRGQEAGYGYTF
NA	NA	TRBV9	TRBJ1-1	TGTGCCAGCAGCGTGGGGTTGCAGAACACTGAAGCTTTCTTT	CASSVGLQNTEAFF
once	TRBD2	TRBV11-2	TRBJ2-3	TGTGCCAGCAGCCGAAGACTAGCGGGAGGGGACGATACGCAGTATTTT	CASSRRLAGGDDTQYF
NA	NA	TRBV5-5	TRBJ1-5	TGTGCCAGCAGCTTGACCCCGGGGGCGAATCAGCCCCAGCATTTT	CASSLTPGANQPQHF
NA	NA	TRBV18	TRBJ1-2	TGTGCCAGCTCACGGGGGCTAAACTATGGCTACACCTTC	CASSRGLNYGYTF
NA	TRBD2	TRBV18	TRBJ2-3	TGTGCCAGCTCAATAGCGGGATACCCAGATACGCAGTATTTT	CASSIAGYPDTQYF
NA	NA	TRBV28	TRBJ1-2	TGTGCCAGCAGTTTGGACGAACTTGTCTATGGCTACACCTTC	CASSLDELVYGYTF
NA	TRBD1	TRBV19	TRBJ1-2	TGTGCCAGTAGTATCGTGAGGGGGCCTGGTGGCTACACCTTC	CASSIVRGPGGYTF
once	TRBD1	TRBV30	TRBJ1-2	TGTGCCTGGAGTAAGGGTCAGGGGGTGAACTATGGCTACACCTTC	CAWSKGQGVNYGYTF
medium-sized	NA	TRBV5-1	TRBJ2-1	TGCGCCAGCAGCTTGGAGAGGAATGGCAATGAGCAGTTCTTC	CASSLERNGNEQFF
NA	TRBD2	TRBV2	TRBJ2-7	TGTGCCAGCAGGGGGACTAGCGGTTCCTACGAGCAGTACTTC	CASRGTSGSYEQYF
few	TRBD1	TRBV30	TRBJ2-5	TGTGCCTGGAGCCGACAGGGTTGGGTCTTCCAAGAGACCCAGTACTTC	CAWSRQGWVFQETQYF
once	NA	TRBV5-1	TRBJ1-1	TGCGCCAGCAGCTCCTCACAGGGGAACACTGAAGCTTTCTTT	CASSSSQGNTEAFF
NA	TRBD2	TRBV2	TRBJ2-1	TGTGCCAGCAGTCTTACCGGGACTAGGTCGGCTGAGCAGTTCTTC	CASSLTGTRSAEQFF
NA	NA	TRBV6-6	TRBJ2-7	TGTGCCAGCAGCCCACGAGGCGACGAGCAGTACTTC	CASSPRGDEQYF
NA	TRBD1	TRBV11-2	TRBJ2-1	TGTGCCAGCAGCGAAAGGGGACCCGGGACAGACTACAATGAGCAGTTCTTC	CASSERGPGTDYNEQFF
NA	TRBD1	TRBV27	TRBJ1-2	TGTGCCAGCAGACGGGACAGGGGAGTATATGGCTACACCTTC	CASRRDRGVYGYTF
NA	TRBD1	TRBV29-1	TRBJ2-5	TGCAGCGTTGCGGGCAGGGGGCACGAGACCCAGTACTTC	CSVAGRGHETQYF
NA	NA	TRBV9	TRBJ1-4	TGTGCCAGCAGCGTAGGGGGGTTTGAAAAACTGTTTTTT	CASSVGGFEKLFF
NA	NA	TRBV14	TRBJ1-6	TGTGCCAGCAGCCAAGTAGGACATAATTCACCCCTCCACTTT	CASSQVGHNSPLHF
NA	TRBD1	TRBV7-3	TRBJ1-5	TGTGCCAGCAGCTCAACCGGGACAGGAAATGATCAGCCCCAGCATTTT	CASSSTGTGNDQPQHF
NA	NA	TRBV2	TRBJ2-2	TGTGCCAGCAGTGAAGTGGGGACCGGGGAGCTGTTTTTT	CASSEVGTGELFF